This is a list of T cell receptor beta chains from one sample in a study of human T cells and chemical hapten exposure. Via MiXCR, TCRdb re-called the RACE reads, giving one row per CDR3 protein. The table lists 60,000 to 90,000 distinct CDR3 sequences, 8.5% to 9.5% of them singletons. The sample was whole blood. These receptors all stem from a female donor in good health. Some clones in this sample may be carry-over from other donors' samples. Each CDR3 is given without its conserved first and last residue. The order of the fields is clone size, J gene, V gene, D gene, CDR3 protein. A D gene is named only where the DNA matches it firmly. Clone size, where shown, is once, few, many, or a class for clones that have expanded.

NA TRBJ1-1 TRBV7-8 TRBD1 ASSLDRGQGTEAF
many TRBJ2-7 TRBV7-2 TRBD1 ASSTRQGADEQY
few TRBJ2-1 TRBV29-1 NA SVDGGGARLYEQF
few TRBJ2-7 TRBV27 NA ASSLDMMAAASEQY
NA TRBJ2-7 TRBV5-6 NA ASSLRRTNSYEQY
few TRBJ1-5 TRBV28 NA ASSFTRSSNQPQH
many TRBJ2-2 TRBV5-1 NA ASSLVGGRVPGELF
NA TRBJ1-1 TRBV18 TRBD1 ASSPVLNRDRGTEAF
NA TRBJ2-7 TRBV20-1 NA SASRETSYEQY
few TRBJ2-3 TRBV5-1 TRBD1 ASSLDRGRGTDTQY
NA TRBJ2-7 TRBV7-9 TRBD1 ASSLTGLNSYEQY
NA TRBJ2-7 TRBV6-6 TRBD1 ASSYRLPDRDYEQY
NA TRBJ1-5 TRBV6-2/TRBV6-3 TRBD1 ASTLFFNRGLQPQH
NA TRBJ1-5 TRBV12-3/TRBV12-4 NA ASSLKGIGNQPQH
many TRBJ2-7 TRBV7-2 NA ASSLAPFEQY
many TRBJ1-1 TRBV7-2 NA ASSLLGAMNTEAF
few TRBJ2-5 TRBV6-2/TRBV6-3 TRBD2 ASSYSAGGPETQY
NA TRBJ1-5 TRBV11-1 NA ASSSGGPNQPQH
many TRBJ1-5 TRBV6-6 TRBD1 ASSYVAGGYSNQPQH
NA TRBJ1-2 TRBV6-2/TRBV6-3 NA ASSFPENYGYT
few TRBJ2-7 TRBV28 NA ASSSTLYEQY
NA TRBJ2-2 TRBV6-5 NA ASRTGREAGELF
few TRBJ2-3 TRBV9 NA ASSVQPHTADTQY
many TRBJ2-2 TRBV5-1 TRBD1 ASSLVQGAMRTGELF
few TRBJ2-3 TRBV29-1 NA SVGGPGGDTQY
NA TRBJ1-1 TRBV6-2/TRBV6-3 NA ASSRSAEAF
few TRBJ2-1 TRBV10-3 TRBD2 AISERRGLAGVGSYNEQF
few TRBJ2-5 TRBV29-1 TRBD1 SGQGGWQETQY
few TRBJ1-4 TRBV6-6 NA ASSYRGGKEKLF
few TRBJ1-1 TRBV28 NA ASSLWSGDLTEAF
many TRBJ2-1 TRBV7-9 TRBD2 ASSRSGDNEQF
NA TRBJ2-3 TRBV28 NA ASSLSFAGRHTQY
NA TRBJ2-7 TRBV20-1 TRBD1 SARETGSSYEQY
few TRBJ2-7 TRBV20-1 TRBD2 SARGEGWTSGGKVAQY
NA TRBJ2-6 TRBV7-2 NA ASSPPKSLGANVLT
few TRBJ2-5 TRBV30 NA AWSPPQETQY
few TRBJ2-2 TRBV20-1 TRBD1 SARAQGSGELF
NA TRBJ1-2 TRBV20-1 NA SASSFSGSNYGYT
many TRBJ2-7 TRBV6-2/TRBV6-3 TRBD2 ASSYSGEAGGEQY
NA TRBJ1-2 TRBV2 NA ASTDRGGYGYT
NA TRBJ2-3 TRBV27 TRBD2 ASSPPWGSGQSTDTQY
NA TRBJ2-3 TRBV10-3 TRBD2 AISESATSGGPRDTQY